This T cell receptor beta chain was retrieved from a study of blood T cell repertoires in COVID-19. On the study more broadly: T cells, B-cell-depleted T cells, or PBMCs provided the cDNA or gDNA that served as material.

Repertoires were generated with immunoSEQ multiplex PCR, while TCRdb's copy carries only in-frame clones and drops some. The repertoire holds around 170,000 clones, with roughly 85% as singletons. V dropped 1 base and J dropped 5 bases, with 11 bases sitting between them. The germline CDR1 and CDR2 sequences are MGHDK and SYGVNS. The CDR3 has 14 amino acids. The clonotype comes from a man in his fifties or sixties with active or convalescent COVID-19. The sample comprised peripheral blood. The gene calls are TRBV25-1 and TRBJ1-2, with a weak D call TRBD1 (5 bases). In nucleotides, the CDR3 is TGTGCCAGCAGTGAATCTCGGGGACTGTATGGCTACACCTTC. Its translation is CASSESRGLYGYTF.